This T cell receptor beta chain was recovered during a study of shared clonotypes between healthy human individuals. Study results and caveats: Owing to a small donor count, the genetic and exposure-history diversity represented was limited. Clonotype sharing among the donors was expected to vary with sequencing depth.

The ends were cut back, 10 bases at V and 0 bases at J, with 15 bases in the middle. The CDR3 spans 14 residues. CDR1 is MDHEN, CDR2 SYDVKM, per germline. Profiled with immunoSEQ multiplex PCR; TCRdb holds only in-frame clones, not every one. The top ten hold 30% to 40% of the sample, which has more than 550,000 clones, about 92% seen once. All donors were healthy HIV-negative adults lacking recent acute infections or vaccinations. A note on this clone: Antigen specificity is unknown.

The receptor was derived from a man aged 18-30 years in good health. Some clones in this sample may be carry-over from other donors' samples. The rearrangement links TRBV28 to TRBJ2-5; D is possibly TRBD1 (6 bases). The sample was memory CD8+ T cells from PBMCs. Subset of the sample: CD45RO+ cells pooled with CCR7-negative TemRA cells. CDR3 residues: CATSGVINQETQYF. The CDR3 DNA sequence: TGTGCCACCTCAGGGGTAATAAACCAAGAGACCCAGTACTTC.